These 3 T cell receptor beta chains share one sample of origin, sequenced in a study of T cells in Graves' hyperthyroidism and ophthalmopathy. Amplified TCR beta CDR3 regions came from RNA transcripts. TCR CDR3 underwent first-round RT-PCR with the HTBI primer set. TCRdb reprocessed the multiplex PCR reads with MiXCR, giving one entry per CDR3 protein. The sample shows a few hundred thousand distinct CDR3 sequences, approximately 15% of them seen only once. Input material: blood. These receptors were taken from an older woman with Graves' ophthalmopathy.

This clonotype was observed at least ten times. The V gene is TRBV5-1, the J gene TRBJ2-3, with 7 bases matching TRBD2. The CDR3 extends over 16 amino acids. J was trimmed by 4 bases and V by 1 base; bases with no gene match: 9. Germline CDR1 is SGHRS and CDR2 is YFSETQ. CDR3 coding DNA: TGCGCCAGCAGCTTGAGTGGGAGGGCCGTGGCAGATACGCAGTATTTT. Translating it yields CASSLSGRAVADTQYF.

This clonotype was found a few times. The chain joins TRBV27 to TRBJ2-7, with unresolved D. This CDR3 spans 12 amino acids. Per the germline V gene, CDR1 is MNHEY and CDR2 is SMNVEV (reference sequence). The V and J ends lost 2 bases and 6 bases respectively, with 8 bases between them. The CDR3 nucleotides read TGTGCCAGCAGTTTACTGACGGGCGAGCAGTACTTC. Amino acid sequence: CASSLLTGEQYF.

This clonotype came up many times. The chain carries TRBV12-3 or TRBV12-4 and TRBJ2-7; 9 bases are shared with TRBD1. Unmatched junction bases numbered 6, after V lost 4 bases and J lost 5 bases. The CDR3 covers 14 residues. CDR3 sequence (DNA): TGTGCCAGCAGTTCCGGGACAGGGCGACACGAGCAGTACTTC. Translation gives CASSSGTGRHEQYF.